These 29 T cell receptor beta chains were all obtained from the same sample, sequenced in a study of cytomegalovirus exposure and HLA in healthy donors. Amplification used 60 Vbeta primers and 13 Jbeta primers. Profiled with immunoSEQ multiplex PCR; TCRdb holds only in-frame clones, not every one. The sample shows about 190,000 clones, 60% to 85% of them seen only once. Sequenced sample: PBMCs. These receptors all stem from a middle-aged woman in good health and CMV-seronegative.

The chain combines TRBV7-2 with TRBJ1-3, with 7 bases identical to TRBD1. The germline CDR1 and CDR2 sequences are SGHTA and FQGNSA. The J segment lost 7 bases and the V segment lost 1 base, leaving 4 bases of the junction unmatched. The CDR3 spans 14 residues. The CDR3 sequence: CASSLVAGGNTIYF. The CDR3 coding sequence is TGTGCCAGCAGCTTAGTGGCAGGGGGGAACACCATATATTTT.

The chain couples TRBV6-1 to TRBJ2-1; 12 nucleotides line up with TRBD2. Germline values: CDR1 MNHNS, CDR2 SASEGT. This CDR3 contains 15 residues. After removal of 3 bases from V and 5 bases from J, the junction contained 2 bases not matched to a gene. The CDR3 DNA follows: TGTGCCAGCAGTGATACTAGCGGGAGGAACAATGAGCAGTTCTTC. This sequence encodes CASSDTSGRNNEQFF.

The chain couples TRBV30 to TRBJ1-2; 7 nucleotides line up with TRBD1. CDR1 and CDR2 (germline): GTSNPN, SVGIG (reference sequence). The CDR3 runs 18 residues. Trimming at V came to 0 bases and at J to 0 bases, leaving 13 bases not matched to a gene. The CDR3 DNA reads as TGTGCCTGGAGTGTAAGTGGGACAGAGCATAGGACTAACTATGGCTACACCTTC. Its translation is CAWSVSGTEHRTNYGYTF. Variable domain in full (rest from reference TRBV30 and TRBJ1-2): SQTIHQWPATLVQPVGSPLSLECTVEGTSNPNLYWYRQAAGRGLQLLFYSVGIGQISSEVPQNLSASRPQDRQFILSSKKLLLSDSGFYLCAWSVSGTEHRTNYGYTFGSGTRLTVV.

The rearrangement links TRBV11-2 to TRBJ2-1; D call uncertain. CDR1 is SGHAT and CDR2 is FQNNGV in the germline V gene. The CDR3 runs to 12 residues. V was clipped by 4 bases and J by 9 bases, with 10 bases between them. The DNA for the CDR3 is TGTGCCAGCAGCTCCTCTCGCGCTGAGCAGTTCTTC. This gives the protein CASSSSRAEQFF.

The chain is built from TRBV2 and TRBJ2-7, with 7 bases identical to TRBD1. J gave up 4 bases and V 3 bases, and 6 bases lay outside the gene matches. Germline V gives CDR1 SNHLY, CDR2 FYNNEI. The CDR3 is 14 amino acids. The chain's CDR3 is CASSEVKGAYEQYF. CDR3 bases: TGTGCCAGCAGTGAGGTCAAGGGGGCATACGAGCAGTACTTC.

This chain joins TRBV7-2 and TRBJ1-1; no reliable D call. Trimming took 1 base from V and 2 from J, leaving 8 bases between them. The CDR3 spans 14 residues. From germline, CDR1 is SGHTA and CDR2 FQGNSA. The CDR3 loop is CASSLERSNTEAFF. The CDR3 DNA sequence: TGTGCCAGCAGCTTAGAACGGTCAAACACTGAAGCTTTCTTT.

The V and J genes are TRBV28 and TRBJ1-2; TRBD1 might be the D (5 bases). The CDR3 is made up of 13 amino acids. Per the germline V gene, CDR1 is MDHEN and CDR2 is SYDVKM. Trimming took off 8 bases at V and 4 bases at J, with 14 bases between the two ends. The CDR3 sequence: CASASGGGYGYTF. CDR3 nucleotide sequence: TGTGCCAGCGCTTCCGGGGGAGGCTATGGCTACACCTTC.

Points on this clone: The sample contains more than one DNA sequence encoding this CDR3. The CDR3 protein is CASSQGQAANEKLFF. Here the CDR3 DNA reads TGTGCCAGTAGCCAGGGACAGGCGGCAAATGAAAAACTGTTTTTT. This chain uses TRBV19 with TRBJ1-4, with TRBD1 matching 8 bases. Trimming took 6 bases from V and 5 from J; bases not matched to a gene: 8. The CDR3 contains 15 residues. The germline CDR1 and CDR2 sequences are LNHDA and SQIVND (reference sequence).

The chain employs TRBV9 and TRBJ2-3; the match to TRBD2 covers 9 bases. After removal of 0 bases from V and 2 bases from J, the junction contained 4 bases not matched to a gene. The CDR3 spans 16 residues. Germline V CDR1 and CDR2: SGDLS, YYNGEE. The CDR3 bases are TGTGCCAGCAGCGTAGGAGCGGGAGGATTCACAGATACGCAGTATTTT. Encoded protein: CASSVGAGGFTDTQYF.

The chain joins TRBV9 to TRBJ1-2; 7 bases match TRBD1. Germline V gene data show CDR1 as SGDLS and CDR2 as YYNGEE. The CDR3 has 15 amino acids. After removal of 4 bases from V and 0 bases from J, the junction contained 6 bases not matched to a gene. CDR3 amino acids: CASSPRQGTNYGYTF. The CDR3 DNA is TGTGCCAGCAGCCCGCGACAGGGAACTAACTATGGCTACACCTTC.

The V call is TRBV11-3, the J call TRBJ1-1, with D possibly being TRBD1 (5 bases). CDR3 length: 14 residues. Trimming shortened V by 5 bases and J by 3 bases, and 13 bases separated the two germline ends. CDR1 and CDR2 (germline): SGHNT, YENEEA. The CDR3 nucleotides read TGTGCCAGCAGCCTTGCTAGGGGTTACACTGAAGCTTTCTTT. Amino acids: CASSLARGYTEAFF.

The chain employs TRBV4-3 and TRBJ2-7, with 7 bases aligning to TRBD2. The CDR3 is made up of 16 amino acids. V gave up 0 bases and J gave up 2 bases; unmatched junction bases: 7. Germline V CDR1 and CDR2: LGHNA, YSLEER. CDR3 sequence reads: CASSQDRGLDPYEQYF. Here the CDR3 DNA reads TGCGCCAGCAGCCAAGATAGAGGACTAGATCCCTACGAGCAGTACTTC.

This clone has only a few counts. CDR3 protein: CASSQGLAVSGELFF. The CDR3 coding sequence is TGCGCCAGCAGCCAGGGACTAGCGGTTTCCGGGGAGCTGTTTTTT. The chain combines TRBV4-1 with TRBJ2-2; TRBD2 matches at 11 bases. From germline, CDR1 is MGHRA and CDR2 YSYEKL. Unmatched junction bases numbered 3, after V lost 3 bases and J lost 6 bases. The CDR3 totals 15 residues.

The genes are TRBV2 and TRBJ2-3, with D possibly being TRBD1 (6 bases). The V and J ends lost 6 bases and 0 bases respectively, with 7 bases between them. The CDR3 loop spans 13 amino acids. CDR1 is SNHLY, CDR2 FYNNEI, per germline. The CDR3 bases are TGTGCCAGCAGCGGACAGAGCACAGATACGCAGTATTTT. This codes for CASSGQSTDTQYF.

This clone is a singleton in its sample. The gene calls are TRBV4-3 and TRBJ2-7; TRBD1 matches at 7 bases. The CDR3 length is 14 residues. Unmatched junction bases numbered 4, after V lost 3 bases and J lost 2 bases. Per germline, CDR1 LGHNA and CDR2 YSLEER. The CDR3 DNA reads TGCGCCAGCAGCCAGGACAGGAATACCTACGAGCAGTACTTC. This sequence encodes CASSQDRNTYEQYF.

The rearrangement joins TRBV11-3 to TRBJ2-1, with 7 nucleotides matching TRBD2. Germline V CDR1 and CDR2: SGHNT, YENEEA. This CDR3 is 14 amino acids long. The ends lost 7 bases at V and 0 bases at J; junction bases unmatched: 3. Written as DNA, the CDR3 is TGTGCCAGCATGGGGAGGGGCTCCTACAATGAGCAGTTCTTC. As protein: CASMGRGSYNEQFF.

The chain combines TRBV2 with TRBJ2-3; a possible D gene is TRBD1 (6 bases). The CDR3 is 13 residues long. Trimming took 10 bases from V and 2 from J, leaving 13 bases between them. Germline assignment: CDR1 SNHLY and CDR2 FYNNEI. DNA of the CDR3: TGTGCCACCACTACAGGGTACACAGATACGCAGTATTTT. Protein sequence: CATTTGYTDTQYF.

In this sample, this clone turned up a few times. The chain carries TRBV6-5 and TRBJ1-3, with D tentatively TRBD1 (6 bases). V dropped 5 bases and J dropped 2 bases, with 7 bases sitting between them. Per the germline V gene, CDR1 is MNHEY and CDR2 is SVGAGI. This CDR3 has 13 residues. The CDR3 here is CASSTGTGNTIYF. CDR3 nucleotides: TGTGCCAGCAGTACAGGGACTGGAAACACCATATATTTT.

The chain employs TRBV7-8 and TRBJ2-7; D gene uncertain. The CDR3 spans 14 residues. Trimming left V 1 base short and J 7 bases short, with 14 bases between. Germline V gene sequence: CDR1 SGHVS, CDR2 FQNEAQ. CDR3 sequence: CASSLVGGVKEQYV. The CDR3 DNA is TGTGCCAGCAGCTTAGTAGGCGGAGTCAAGGAGCAGTACGTC.

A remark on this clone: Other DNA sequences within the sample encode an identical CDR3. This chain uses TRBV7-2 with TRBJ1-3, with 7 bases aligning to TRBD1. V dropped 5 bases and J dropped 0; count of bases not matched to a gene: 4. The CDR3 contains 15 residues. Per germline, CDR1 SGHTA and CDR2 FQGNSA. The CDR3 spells CASSPGTASGNTIYF. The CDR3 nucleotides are TGTGCCAGCAGCCCCGGGACAGCCTCTGGAAACACCATATATTTT.

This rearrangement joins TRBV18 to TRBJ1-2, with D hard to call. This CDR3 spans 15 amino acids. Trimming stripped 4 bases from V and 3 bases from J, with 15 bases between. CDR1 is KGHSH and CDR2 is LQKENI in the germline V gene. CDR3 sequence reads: CASSQPSGGHYGYTF. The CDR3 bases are TGTGCCAGCTCACAACCCTCCGGAGGCCACTATGGCTACACCTTC.

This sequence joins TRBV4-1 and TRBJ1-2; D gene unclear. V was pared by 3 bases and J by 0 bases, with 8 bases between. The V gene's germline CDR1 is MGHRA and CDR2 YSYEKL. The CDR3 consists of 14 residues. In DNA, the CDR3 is TGCGCCAGCAGCCAGGTGACAACTAACTATGGCTACACCTTC. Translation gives CASSQVTTNYGYTF.

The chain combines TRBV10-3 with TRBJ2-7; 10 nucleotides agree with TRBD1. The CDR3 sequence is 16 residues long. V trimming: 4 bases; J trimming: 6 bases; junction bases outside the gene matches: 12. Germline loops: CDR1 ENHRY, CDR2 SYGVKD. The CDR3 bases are TGTGCCATCAGTGGGACAGGGGGGATAGAAGGGCGCGAGCAGTACGTC. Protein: CAISGTGGIEGREQYV.

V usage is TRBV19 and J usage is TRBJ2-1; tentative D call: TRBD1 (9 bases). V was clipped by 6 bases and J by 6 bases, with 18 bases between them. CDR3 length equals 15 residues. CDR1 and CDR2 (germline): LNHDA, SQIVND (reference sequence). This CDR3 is CASSTGGGRSNEQFF. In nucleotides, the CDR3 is TGTGCCAGTAGCACAGGGGGCGGGAGGAGCAATGAGCAGTTCTTC.

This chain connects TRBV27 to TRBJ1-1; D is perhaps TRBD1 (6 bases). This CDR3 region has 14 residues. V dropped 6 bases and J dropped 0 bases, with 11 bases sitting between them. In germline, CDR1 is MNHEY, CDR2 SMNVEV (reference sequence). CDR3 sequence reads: CASRLQGMNTEAFF. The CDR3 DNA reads TGTGCCAGCAGGCTACAGGGTATGAACACTGAAGCTTTCTTT.

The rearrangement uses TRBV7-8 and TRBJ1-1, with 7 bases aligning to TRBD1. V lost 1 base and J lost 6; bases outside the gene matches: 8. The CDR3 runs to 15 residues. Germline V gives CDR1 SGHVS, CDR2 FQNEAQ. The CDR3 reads CASSLVQGPSAEAFF. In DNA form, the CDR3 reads TGTGCCAGCAGCTTAGTACAGGGGCCGTCGGCTGAAGCTTTCTTT.

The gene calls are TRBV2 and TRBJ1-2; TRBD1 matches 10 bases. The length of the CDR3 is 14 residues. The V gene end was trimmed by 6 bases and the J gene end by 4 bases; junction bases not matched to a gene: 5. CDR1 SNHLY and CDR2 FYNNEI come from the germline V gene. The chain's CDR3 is CASSRDRGSYGYTF. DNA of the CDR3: TGTGCCAGCAGCCGGGACAGGGGCAGCTATGGCTACACCTTC.

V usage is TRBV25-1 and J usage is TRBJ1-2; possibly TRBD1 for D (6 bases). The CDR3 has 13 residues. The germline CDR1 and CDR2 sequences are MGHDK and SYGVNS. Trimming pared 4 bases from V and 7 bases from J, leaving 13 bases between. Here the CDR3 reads CASSAQGRGGYTF. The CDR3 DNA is TGTGCCAGCAGTGCCCAGGGCAGGGGTGGCTACACCTTC.

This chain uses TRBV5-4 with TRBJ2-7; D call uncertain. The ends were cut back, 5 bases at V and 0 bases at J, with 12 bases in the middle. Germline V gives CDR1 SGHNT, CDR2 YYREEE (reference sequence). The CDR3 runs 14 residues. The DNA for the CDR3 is TGTGCCAGCAGGACCACAACTAACTCCTACGAGCAGTACTTC. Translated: CASRTTTNSYEQYF. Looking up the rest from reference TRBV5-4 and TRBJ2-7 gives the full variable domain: ETGVTQSPTHLIKTRGQQVTLRCSSQSGHNTVSWYQQALGQGPQFIFQYYREEENGRGNFPPRFSGLQFPNYSSELNVNALELDDSALYLCASRTTTNSYEQYFGPGTRLTVT.